This record looks at one TCR beta chain sequence and its context. This record belongs to a study of technical replicates of blood from several donors. Profiling relied on immunoSEQ multiplex PCR, and the TCRdb table lists in-frame clones only, not all of them. Of almost 90,000 clones detected, around 96% appear once; the ten largest clones hold around 0.22%. The junction had 10 bases not matched to a gene; V was cut back by 6 bases and J by 6 bases. Germline CDR1 SEHNR, CDR2 FQNEAQ (reference sequence). The CDR3 contains 14 residues. The chain recombines TRBV7-9 with TRBJ1-2, with 7 positions matching TRBD1. The sequencing sample was made of T cells isolated from PBMCs. The sequence was obtained from a human donor in good health. Written as DNA, the CDR3 is TGTGCCAGCAGAGACAGGGAAAAATTTCATGGCTACACCTTC. This gives the protein CASRDREKFHGYTF.